What follows are 15 T cell receptor beta chains derived from one specimen sequenced in a study of T cell responses to AZD1222 COVID-19 vaccine (dated by TCRdb to the early 2020s). Per the publication, the time point label means: about 28 days (+/-7) after the second vaccine dose. Library construction relied on the immunoSEQ multiplex PCR assay. TCRdb took over this immuneACCESS table, retaining in-frame rearrangements with V and J assigned. Such tables are incomplete; in checked studies, under half of the missing clones stem from an unresolved V gene, and the remainder is unexplained. The sample profile shows about 150,000 clones; approximately 87% of them were found once. About 9% of the sample is held by the ten biggest clonotypes. The sequencing used peripheral blood, collected 28 days after the second AZD1222 dose. All receptors come from an adult who received the AZD1222 COVID-19 vaccine.

This sequence joins TRBV9 and TRBJ2-1; 8 positions agree with TRBD2. Germline V gene lookup returns CDR1 SGDLS and CDR2 YYNGEE. Trimming cost V 0 bases and J 8 bases; bases outside gene matches: 7. This CDR3 region has 15 residues. CDR3 sequence: CASSVAAGVPDEQFF. CDR3 sequence (DNA): TGTGCCAGCAGCGTAGCAGCGGGAGTACCGGATGAGCAGTTCTTC.

The chain recombines TRBV21-1 with TRBJ1-1; the DNA was not compared with TRBD1, the D call given in the table. TRBV21-1 is labeled a pseudogene. This CDR3 has 16 residues. CDR3 protein: CASSKGDRVMNTEAFF. In DNA form, the CDR3 reads TGTGCCAGCAGCAAAGGGGACAGGGTTATGAACACTGAAGCTTTCTTT.

This chain uses TRBV9 with TRBJ2-5, with TRBD1 matching over 8 bases. The J segment lost 1 base and the V segment lost 4 bases, leaving 3 bases of the junction unmatched. The CDR3 spans 14 residues. The germline V gene has CDR1 SGDLS and CDR2 YYNGEE. The CDR3 nucleotides read TGTGCCAGCAGCTTAGGACAGGGCCAAGAGACCCAGTACTTC. It codes for CASSLGQGQETQYF.

This clone has a single count. The rearrangement links TRBV5-1 to TRBJ2-1, with 8 bases lining up with TRBD2. This CDR3 contains 18 residues. After removal of 4 bases from V and 3 bases from J, the junction contained 15 bases not matched to a gene. The germline V gene encodes CDR1 SGHRS and CDR2 YFSETQ. CDR3 in amino acids: CASSPQVSTSGLYNEQFF. The DNA of the CDR3 is TGCGCCAGCAGCCCACAAGTTTCCACTAGCGGACTCTACAATGAGCAGTTCTTC.

The V gene is TRBV7-9, the J gene TRBJ1-2; a weak D match, TRBD1 (6 bases). CDR3 size: 10 residues. CDR1 SEHNR and CDR2 FQNEAQ come from the germline V gene (reference sequence). V was trimmed by 5 bases and J by 14 bases, leaving 12 bases between them. CDR3 bases: TGTGCCAGCAGCCCTAGGGGGGGAACCTTC. This codes for CASSPRGGTF.

DNA of the CDR3: TGTGCCAGCAGCTTCCTGCAGGGGAATTTAGCAGATACGCAGTATTTT. Its protein product is CASSFLQGNLADTQYF. This rearrangement joins TRBV7-9 to TRBJ2-3; tentatively, D is TRBD1 (6 bases). V lost 3 bases to trimming and J lost 4 bases, with 17 bases between them. Germline CDR1 reads SEHNR; CDR2 reads FQNEAQ (reference sequence). The CDR3 has 16 residues.

The chain recombines TRBV9 with TRBJ2-2; 7 bases line up with TRBD1. CDR1 and CDR2 (germline): SGDLS, YYNGEE. J gave up 4 bases and V 0 bases, and 6 bases lay outside the gene matches. The CDR3 totals 16 residues. CDR3 bases: TGTGCCAGCAGCGTAGGAGGGGGCGCGGGCACCGGGGAGCTGTTTTTT. Translated: CASSVGGGAGTGELFF.

J is TRBJ1-6 and V is TRBV6-5; 7 bases line up with TRBD1. The CDR3 spans 15 residues. The junction had 11 bases not matched to a gene; V was cut back by 8 bases and J by 7 bases. Germline lookup yields CDR1 MNHEY and CDR2 SVGAGI. CDR3 nucleotides: TGTGCCAGCCTAACCACCCAGGGGGTGAATTCACCCCTCCACTTT. It translates to CASLTTQGVNSPLHF.

The chain is built from TRBV28 and TRBJ2-3, with D possibly being TRBD1 (5 bases). The V gene lost 7 bases and the J gene lost 0 bases, with 17 bases spanning the gap. The germline V gene has CDR1 MDHEN and CDR2 SYDVKM. The CDR3 sequence is 16 residues long. The CDR3 sequence is CASNGQGLSSTDTQYF. DNA for the CDR3: TGTGCCAGCAACGGGCAGGGATTATCTAGCACAGATACGCAGTATTTT.

This clone has more than one count but fewer than ten. The J gene is TRBJ2-7, the V gene TRBV5-6; no clear D gene. Germline lookup yields CDR1 SGHDT and CDR2 YYEEEE. Deletions cut 5 bases from V and 3 bases from J, with 9 bases between. The length of the CDR3 is 12 residues. CDR3 amino acids: CASRLDDYEQYF. The CDR3 DNA reads TGTGCCAGCAGGCTGGACGACTACGAGCAGTACTTC.

This clone was observed a few times. The chain recombines TRBV4-1 with TRBJ1-4; D not resolved. The CDR3 sequence is 15 residues long. With 4 bases removed from V and 6 bases from J, the gap between germline ends came to 15 bases. CDR1 is MGHRA and CDR2 is YSYEKL in the germline V gene. The CDR3 DNA sequence: TGCGCCAGCAGCCGGATCCCCCACACTTATGAAAAACTGTTTTTT. This codes for CASSRIPHTYEKLFF.

The chain employs TRBV2 and TRBJ1-5; a weak D match, TRBD1 (5 bases). The CDR3 length is 16 residues. In germline, CDR1 is SNHLY, CDR2 FYNNEI. V was shortened by 3 bases and J by 0 bases, with 12 bases between the two germline ends. CDR3 sequence reads: CASSEQGRVSNQPQHF. The CDR3, as DNA: TGTGCCAGCAGTGAGCAGGGTCGGGTTAGCAATCAGCCCCAGCATTTT.

The gene calls are TRBV12-3 or TRBV12-4 and TRBJ2-7, with D uncertain. The CDR3 consists of 12 residues. V shed 1 base and J shed 2 bases, with 3 bases lying between them. The chain's CDR3 is CASSLGTYEQYF. In DNA form, the CDR3 reads TGTGCCAGCAGTTTAGGGACCTACGAGCAGTACTTC.

The V call is TRBV18, the J call TRBJ1-1; D is uncertain. Germline CDR1 and CDR2: KGHSH and LQKENI. V was shortened by 4 bases and J by 2 bases, with 2 bases between the two germline ends. This CDR3 region has 11 residues. The CDR3 protein is CASSLNTEAFF. In DNA, the CDR3 is TGTGCCAGCTCACTAAACACTGAAGCTTTCTTT.

The chain couples TRBV24-1 to TRBJ2-3, with D hard to call. Germline V gives CDR1 KGHDR, CDR2 SFDVKD. Deletions cut 5 bases from V and 3 bases from J, with 11 bases between. This CDR3 is 14 amino acids long. CDR3 DNA: TGTGCCACCAGTGCAGCCGTAGGGACAGATACGCAGTATTTT. It codes for CATSAAVGTDTQYF.